The 32 T cell receptor beta chains reported below all come from one sample, sequenced in a study of blood T cells in healthy people across ages (dated by TCRdb to the mid-2010s). Receptor amplification or capture employed 5' RACE. The listed sequencing device is Illumina HiSeq 2500. A second PCR of roughly 7 to 12 cycles was run with a J-beta primer mix and a sample-barcoded 5' primer. TCRdb reanalyzed the raw reads on its own, using fastp at Q25 for trimming and MiXCR for clone calling, and kept in-frame beta chains. One record per CDR3 amino acid sequence lists the most common genes and DNA. The sample table holds around 970,000 distinct CDR3 sequences, of which roughly half were seen once. The top ten clones comprise about a fifth of the sample. The sample was blood. These receptors were collected from a woman aged 55-70 years in good health.

This clonotype has at least ten counts. CDR3 coding DNA: TGTGCCAGCAGAACGGACAGGGGACTTAACAAGCAGTACTTC. Amino acid sequence: CASRTDRGLNKQYF. The chain links TRBV5-6 to TRBJ2-7, with 9 bases identical to TRBD1. J was trimmed by 8 bases and V by 5 bases; bases with no gene match: 11. The CDR3 has 14 amino acids. Germline V gives CDR1 SGHDT, CDR2 YYEEEE.

In its sample, this clonotype was seen a few times. This chain connects TRBV6-2 or TRBV6-3 to TRBJ2-5; TRBD2 matches at 7 bases. The CDR3 covers 15 residues. Germline V gene lookup returns CDR1 MNHEY and CDR2 SVGEGT. Trimming removed 8 bases from V and 2 bases from J; junction bases left unmatched: 11. CDR3 DNA sequence: TGTGCCAGCCGTCAAATAGCGGGTTTACAAGAGACCCAGTACTTC. Translation gives CASRQIAGLQETQYF.

The DNA of the CDR3 is TGCGCCAGCAGCCTAGGGCCGGGACTAGCGGGAAATGAGCAGTTCTTC. Its protein product is CASSLGPGLAGNEQFF. V usage is TRBV4-1 and J usage is TRBJ2-1, with 13 bases that match TRBD2. The CDR3 sequence is 16 residues long. Germline loops: CDR1 MGHRA, CDR2 YSYEKL. The V gene end was trimmed by 4 bases and the J gene end by 7 bases; junction bases not matched to a gene: 7.

This clonotype was seen once. The V and J genes are TRBV7-3 and TRBJ2-5; 7 bases match TRBD1. The germline V gene has CDR1 SGHTA and CDR2 FQGTGA. This CDR3 has 15 amino acids. The trim removed 2 bases at V and 3 bases at J, leaving 6 bases unmatched. CDR3 coding DNA: TGTGCCAGCAGCTTAGTGCCGACAGGGAAAGAGACCCAGTACTTC. Translated, it gives CASSLVPTGKETQYF.

The DNA of the CDR3 is TGTGCCAGCAGCGCAAGTCTTAATGAAAAACTGTTTTTT. It specifies CASSASLNEKLFF. The V and J genes are TRBV7-2 and TRBJ1-4; D is unclear. CDR1 and CDR2 from the germline V gene are SGHTA and FQGNSA. This CDR3 has 13 residues. Trimming left V 5 bases short and J 4 bases short, with 8 bases between.

This clonotype was observed many times. The chain joins TRBV18 to TRBJ2-7; 11 bases are shared with TRBD2. The J segment lost 2 bases and the V segment lost 8 bases, leaving 5 bases of the junction unmatched. Germline CDR1 and CDR2: KGHSH and LQKENI. The CDR3 has 14 residues. Written as DNA, the CDR3 is TGTGCCAGCAGTCCGGGACTAGCGGCCTACGAGCAGTACTTC. It specifies CASSPGLAAYEQYF.

This clonotype was detected only a few times. The J gene is TRBJ1-2, the V gene TRBV4-3, with TRBD1 as a possible D gene (5 bases). Looked up from germline, CDR1 is LGHNA and CDR2 is YSLEER. V shed 3 bases and J shed 4 bases, with 12 bases lying between them. This CDR3 region has 14 residues. In DNA form, the CDR3 reads TGCGCCAGCAGCCAGGCAGGGAGGGGCTATGGCTACACCTTC. Translation gives CASSQAGRGYGYTF.

The sample holds a few counts of this clonotype. This chain uses TRBV12-3 or TRBV12-4 with TRBJ2-5, with 7 bases lining up with TRBD2. With V trimmed by 5 bases and J by 0 bases, 6 bases remained unmatched. The CDR3 has 15 residues. The CDR3 DNA is TGTGCCAGCAGTCCTAGACTAGCTAACCAAGAGACCCAGTACTTC. Its translation: CASSPRLANQETQYF.

As for this clonotype: A read error may explain this, as a much larger clone is one base away. The chain employs TRBV15 and TRBJ1-2, with no clear D. CDR3 length equals 14 residues. V lost 11 bases and J 4 bases, leaving 20 bases between the germline ends. The germline gives CDR1 LNHNV, CDR2 YYDKDF (reference sequence). The CDR3 sequence is CAASGPNPVYGYTF. The CDR3 coding sequence is TGTGCCGCATCGGGCCCAAACCCCGTCTATGGCTACACCTTC.

This clonotype was recorded many times. The chain combines TRBV20-1 with TRBJ2-1; a weak D match, TRBD2 (6 bases). V shed 5 bases and J shed 4 bases, with 12 bases lying between them. Germline lookup yields CDR1 DFQATT and CDR2 SNEGSKA (reference sequence). This CDR3 spans 13 amino acids. The chain's CDR3 is CSAAKTRYNEQFF. Here the CDR3 DNA reads TGCAGTGCTGCGAAGACTAGATACAATGAGCAGTTCTTC.

This clonotype showed up just a few times. The J gene is TRBJ2-7, the V gene TRBV24-1, with 10 bases lining up with TRBD1. V gave up 3 bases and J gave up 6 bases; unmatched junction bases: 4. The germline CDR1 and CDR2 sequences are KGHDR and SFDVKD. The CDR3 spans 14 residues. The CDR3 is CATSDPRTGGEQYF. The DNA for the CDR3 is TGTGCCACCAGTGATCCACGGACAGGGGGCGAGCAGTACTTC.

The chain employs TRBV9 and TRBJ2-4; tentative D call: TRBD2 (6 bases). The J call is uncertain, as TRBJ2-7 better fits the DNA end. There are 16 residues in the CDR3. The germline V gene encodes CDR1 SGDLS and CDR2 YYNGEE. The CDR3 sequence is CASSMGSTGGAYEQYF. As DNA, the CDR3 is TGTGCCAGCAGCATGGGTTCTACTGGCGGGGCCTACGAGCAGTACTTC.

A remark on this clonotype: Possible read error: a much larger clone is one base away. The chain couples TRBV28 to TRBJ1-2; D remains unclear. Germline V gene lookup returns CDR1 MDHEN and CDR2 SYDVKM. The CDR3 totals 12 residues. The CDR3 loop reads CAGSLLYYGYTF. The CDR3 nucleotides read TGTGCCGGCAGTTTACTTTACTATGGCTACACCTTC.

This clonotype turned up a few times. The rearrangement uses TRBV4-1 and TRBJ2-7, with 10 bases aligning to TRBD2. The CDR3 totals 15 residues. The germline V gene has CDR1 MGHRA and CDR2 YSYEKL. The V segment lost 1 base and the J segment 8 bases; nucleotides outside the gene matches: 8. CDR3 in DNA: TGCGCCAGCAGCCAAGTCATACTAGCGGGATCTCAGCAGTACTTC. It codes for CASSQVILAGSQQYF.

Concerning this clonotype itself: This may stem from a read error, because a much larger clone lies one nucleotide away. As DNA, the CDR3 is TGTGCCAGCAGCCAGGGGGCATCTAATGAAAAACTGTTTTTT. It translates to CASSQGASNEKLFF. J is TRBJ1-4 and V is TRBV3-1; TRBD1 is a possible D gene (6 bases). Germline CDR1 reads LGHDT; CDR2 reads YNNKEL (reference sequence). Trimming cost V 3 bases and J 3 bases, with 8 bases left between them. CDR3 length: 14 residues.

This clonotype was seen only a few times. The chain couples TRBV7-2 to TRBJ2-7; a possible D gene is TRBD2 (6 bases). V lost 5 bases and J 6 bases, leaving 20 bases between the germline ends. The CDR3 has 15 amino acids. Germline CDR1 reads SGHTA; CDR2 reads FQGNSA. CDR3 loop: CASSPSLGGISEQYF. DNA of the CDR3: TGTGCCAGCAGCCCGAGCTTGGGGGGAATAAGCGAGCAGTACTTC. Full variable domain (rest looked up from reference TRBV7-2 and TRBJ2-7): GAGVSQSPSNKVTEKGKDVELRCDPISGHTALYWYRQSLGQGLEFLIYFQGNSAPDKSGLPSDRFSAERTGGSVSTLTIQRTQQEDSAVYLCASSPSLGGISEQYFGPGTRLTVT.

The chain recombines TRBV25-1 with TRBJ2-5, with a possible D match to TRBD1 (5 bases). V lost 6 bases to trimming and J lost 5 bases, with 10 bases between them. CDR3 length: 12 residues. Germline assignment: CDR1 MGHDK and CDR2 SYGVNS. CDR3 nucleotides: TGTGCCAGCAGGGCCAGGGTTGAGACCCAGTACTTC. This gives the protein CASRARVETQYF.

The sample holds a few counts of this clonotype. V is TRBV10-3 and J is TRBJ2-5, with no clear D. Germline CDR1 reads ENHRY; CDR2 reads SYGVKD. The CDR3 sequence is 12 residues long. The V end was cut by 0 bases, the J end by 11 bases, with 10 bases between. As DNA, the CDR3 is TGTGCCATCAGTGAGTCTACGGAGCAGCAGTACTTC. Translating it yields CAISESTEQQYF.

The genes are TRBV27 and TRBJ1-5, with a weak D call TRBD1 (6 bases). This CDR3 has 16 amino acids. Trimming pared 5 bases from V and 0 bases from J, leaving 14 bases between. Per the germline V gene, CDR1 is MNHEY and CDR2 is SMNVEV (reference sequence). The CDR3 DNA is TGTGCCAGCAGTCCGAGGGGGGGATATAGCAATCAGCCCCAGCATTTT. It is translated as CASSPRGGYSNQPQHF.

This clonotype came up many times. The chain joins TRBV27 to TRBJ2-5; D remains ambiguous. Germline values: CDR1 MNHEY, CDR2 SMNVEV (reference sequence). Deletions cut 8 bases from V and 5 bases from J, with 12 bases between. The CDR3 has 12 amino acids. The CDR3 sequence: CASGPIGETQYF. The CDR3 DNA reads as TGTGCCAGCGGTCCAATTGGGGAGACCCAGTACTTC.

The V gene is TRBV12-3 or TRBV12-4, the J gene TRBJ2-1; D not resolved. Trimming took off 5 bases at V and 7 bases at J, with 12 bases between the two ends. This CDR3 is built from 13 residues. The CDR3 loop is CASSRNYKNEQFF. Written as DNA, the CDR3 is TGTGCCAGCAGTCGCAATTACAAGAATGAGCAGTTCTTC.

The chain is built from TRBV7-2 and TRBJ1-2; no reliable D call. Germline V gene lookup returns CDR1 SGHTA and CDR2 FQGNSA. Trimming pared 1 base from V and 8 bases from J, leaving 8 bases between. The CDR3 length is 12 residues. The CDR3 protein is CASSLVPSGYTF. The CDR3 DNA is TGTGCCAGCAGCTTAGTTCCATCGGGCTACACCTTC. Drawing the rest from reference TRBV7-2 and TRBJ1-2, the complete variable domain is GAGVSQSPSNKVTEKGKDVELRCDPISGHTALYWYRQSLGQGLEFLIYFQGNSAPDKSGLPSDRFSAERTGGSVSTLTIQRTQQEDSAVYLCASSLVPSGYTFGSGTRLTVV.

The chain couples TRBV3-1 to TRBJ2-7; the D gene could be TRBD1 or TRBD2 (5 bases each). Germline V gives CDR1 LGHDT, CDR2 YNNKEL (reference sequence). The CDR3 spans 14 residues. Trimming took off 3 bases at V and 3 bases at J, with 12 bases between the two ends. CDR3 nucleotide sequence: TGTGCCAGCAGCCAGACAGAGGGAGACTACGAGCAGTACTTC. It specifies CASSQTEGDYEQYF.

This clonotype was counted a single time. The chain links TRBV20-1 to TRBJ2-1; 8 bases match TRBD2. In germline, CDR1 is DFQATT, CDR2 SNEGSKA (reference sequence). The CDR3 is made up of 14 amino acids. Germline trimming cut 5 bases from V and 5 bases from J; bases unmatched to any gene: 8. The CDR3 region is CSAEGAGDDNEQFF. The CDR3 DNA reads as TGCAGTGCTGAGGGAGCGGGAGACGACAATGAGCAGTTCTTC.

This clonotype was picked up a small number of times. The genes are TRBV29-1 and TRBJ2-5, with 9 bases aligning to TRBD2. V lost 3 bases, J lost 13 bases, and 12 bases stayed unmatched. Per the germline V gene, CDR1 is SQVTM and CDR2 is ANQGSEA. The CDR3 runs 13 residues. This CDR3 reads CSVELAGNYERYF. The CDR3 nucleotides are TGCAGCGTTGAGCTAGCGGGGAACTACGAGCGGTACTTC.

This clonotype was found many times. This sequence joins TRBV29-1 and TRBJ2-7; no reliable D call. This CDR3 spans 12 amino acids. From germline, CDR1 is SQVTM and CDR2 ANQGSEA. V was clipped by 4 bases and J by 2 bases, with 9 bases between them. CDR3: CSVGEPPYEQYF. The CDR3 DNA reads as TGCAGCGTTGGCGAGCCACCCTACGAGCAGTACTTC.

The chain joins TRBV2 to TRBJ2-5; D is unresolved. Germline CDR1 and CDR2: SNHLY and FYNNEI. Trimming stripped 7 bases from V and 2 bases from J, with 11 bases between. The CDR3 sequence is 13 residues long. CDR3 sequence: CASTGVRQETQYF. CDR3 DNA sequence: TGTGCCAGCACTGGGGTCAGACAAGAGACCCAGTACTTC.

This clonotype was picked up one time. This CDR3 reads CASRPAANGKETQYF. CDR3 sequence (DNA): TGTGCCAGCCGGCCGGCTGCTAACGGGAAAGAGACCCAGTACTTC. The chain links TRBV6-2 or TRBV6-3 to TRBJ2-5, with a possible D match to TRBD2 (5 bases). The V gene's germline CDR1 is MNHEY and CDR2 SVGEGT. CDR3 length equals 15 residues. V shed 8 bases and J shed 3 bases, with 19 bases lying between them.

The chain combines TRBV27 with TRBJ2-1, with a tentative D call TRBD2 (5 bases). The CDR3 extends over 16 amino acids. V dropped 5 bases and J dropped 8 bases, with 22 bases sitting between them. The V gene's germline CDR1 is MNHEY and CDR2 SMNVEV (reference sequence). The CDR3 nucleotides read TGTGCCAGCAGTGCCATGAGGGCACGGAGTCGGGATGAGCAGTTCTTC. This translates into CASSAMRARSRDEQFF.

Only a few counts were recorded for this clonotype. The chain is built from TRBV7-8 and TRBJ2-4; the D gene is possibly TRBD1 (5 bases). The J call may be incorrect, as the DNA end agrees better with TRBJ2-7. Per the germline V gene, CDR1 is SGHVS and CDR2 is FQNEAQ. This CDR3 contains 13 residues. The CDR3 region is CASSLKQDYEQYF. In DNA form, the CDR3 reads TGTGCCAGCAGCTTAAAACAGGACTACGAGCAGTACTTC.

The CDR3 spells CASSLLAETQYF. DNA for the CDR3: TGTGCCAGCAGTTTACTCGCAGAGACCCAGTACTTC. The chain has TRBV28 and TRBJ2-4; D not resolved. TRBJ2-5 matches the DNA end more closely, so the J call is doubtful. This CDR3 region has 12 residues. Germline assignment: CDR1 MDHEN and CDR2 SYDVKM.

V and J are TRBV7-8 and TRBJ2-1; 8 positions agree with TRBD1. Germline CDR1 reads SGHVS; CDR2 reads FQNEAQ. This CDR3 spans 15 amino acids. With 5 bases clipped from V and 2 bases from J, the junction kept 5 bases outside the gene matches. In DNA, the CDR3 is TGTGCCAGCAGCAAAACAGGGGGACCCTACAATGAGCAGTTCTTC. Translation: CASSKTGGPYNEQFF.